This T cell receptor beta chain is drawn from a study of control samples from healthy donors and cancer patients. TCRdb's copy holds only in-frame clones and misses some; the assay was immunoSEQ multiplex PCR. Of approximately 82,000 clones detected, more than 70% appear once; the ten largest clones hold about a fifth. This CDR3 has 15 amino acids. V lost 3 bases and J lost 4, with 13 bases in between. Germline V gene lookup returns CDR1 LGHDT and CDR2 YNNKEL (reference sequence). The source is a man between 50 and 59 years old in good health. The chain has TRBV3-1 (or the pseudogene TRBV3-2) and TRBJ1-3; D not resolved. Source material: blood. The chain's CDR3 is CASSQFLGSGNTIYF. The CDR3, as DNA: TGTGCCAGCAGCCAGTTCCTCGGGTCAGGAAACACCATATATTTT.